This T cell receptor beta chain stems from a study of CXCR3-negative and CXCR3-positive naive CD8 T cells. Study as a whole: The libraries yielded about 150 million TRB reads, about 1.5 +/- 0.3 million each. Study-wide results and limits: Naive subsets were similarly diverse, while memory CD8+ repertoires were much less diverse.

5' RACE with UMI labels generated the TRB cDNA libraries. With the 5' RACE reads reprocessed, TCRdb shows one record per CDR3 protein and no DNA. Reported are tens of thousands of distinct CDR3 sequences; the ten largest clones contain around 1.6%. Worth noting for this clonotype: The antigen is not known.

This sequence originates from a human donor in good health. Some clones in this sample may be carry-over from other donors' samples. The material sequenced was naive CXCR3- CD8+ T cells from blood. Described subset: CD45RO-CCR7+CD27+CD95- naive CD8+ T cells lacking CXCR3 (TNR3-).

The CDR3 is CASSLGQGVTNEQFF. J is TRBJ2-1 and V is TRBV6-6; there is no DNA to check the TCRdb D call of TRBD1. Germline CDR1 is MNHNY and CDR2 is SVGAGI (reference sequence). The length of the CDR3 is 15 residues.